This T cell receptor (beta chain) was documented in a study of cytomegalovirus exposure and HLA in healthy donors. Primers included in the PCR were 60 Vbeta and 13 Jbeta primers. Produced via immunoSEQ multiplex PCR; TCRdb's table is partial and in-frame only. The table has about 130,000 clones, almost 85% seen once; the top ten hold 2.5% to 3%. The CDR3 spans 15 residues. J gave up 5 bases and V 1 base, and 4 bases lay outside the gene matches. Germline values: CDR1 SGHRS, CDR2 YFSETQ. This rearrangement joins TRBV5-1 to TRBJ2-3; 10 bases are a match to TRBD2. This TCR came from a boy aged 2-15 years in good health and CMV-seronegative. Material: PBMCs. The CDR3 sequence is CASSLLAGGKDTQYF. The CDR3 nucleotides read TGCGCCAGCAGCTTGTTAGCGGGAGGTAAAGATACGCAGTATTTT.